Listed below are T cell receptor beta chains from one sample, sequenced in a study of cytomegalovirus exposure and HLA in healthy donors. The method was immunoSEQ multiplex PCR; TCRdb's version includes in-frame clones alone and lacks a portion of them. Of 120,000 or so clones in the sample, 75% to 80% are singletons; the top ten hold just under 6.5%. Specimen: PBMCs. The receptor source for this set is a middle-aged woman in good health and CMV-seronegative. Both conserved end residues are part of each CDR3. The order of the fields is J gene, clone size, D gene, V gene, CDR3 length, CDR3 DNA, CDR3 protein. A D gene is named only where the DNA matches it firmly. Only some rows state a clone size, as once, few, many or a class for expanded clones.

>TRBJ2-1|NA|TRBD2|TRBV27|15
TGTGCCAGCAGTTTATCTAGCGCCTGGGGGGGTGAGCAGTTCTTC
CASSLSSAWGGEQFF
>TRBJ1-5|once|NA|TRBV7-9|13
TGTGCCAGCAGCTTAGGGGAGGGCCAGCCCCAGCATTTT
CASSLGEGQPQHF
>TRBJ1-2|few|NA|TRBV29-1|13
TGCAGCGTTGAGCCAGGGCACGCCTATGGCTACACCTTC
CSVEPGHAYGYTF
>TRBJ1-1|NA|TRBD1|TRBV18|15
TGTGCCAGCTCACCACCGGGACAGGGCGCCTTGGTCGCTTTCTTT
CASSPPGQGALVAFF
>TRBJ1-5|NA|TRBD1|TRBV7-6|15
TGTGCCAGCAGCTTAGCTCAGGGGGTGGATCAGCCCCAGCATTTT
CASSLAQGVDQPQHF
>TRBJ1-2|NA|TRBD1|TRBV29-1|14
TGCAGCGTTGCCCCCGGGACAGGGAACTATGGCTACACCTTC
CSVAPGTGNYGYTF
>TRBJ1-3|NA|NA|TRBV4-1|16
TGCGCCAGCAGCCAAGAACAGGGCAGATCTGGAAACACCATATATTTT
CASSQEQGRSGNTIYF
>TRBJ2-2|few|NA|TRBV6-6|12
TGTGCCAGCAGTTATATTACCGGGGAGCTGTTTTTT
CASSYITGELFF
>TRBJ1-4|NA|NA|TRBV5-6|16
TGTGCCAGCAGCCCCACCCCGCCAGGGGCTAATGAAAAACTGTTTTTT
CASSPTPPGANEKLFF
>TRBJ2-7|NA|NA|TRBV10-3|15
TGTGCCATCAGTGTTGGAGGGGATTTGTCCTACGAGCAGTACTTC
CAISVGGDLSYEQYF
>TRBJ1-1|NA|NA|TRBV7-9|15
TGTGCCAGCAGCTTAGCGGCAGGCTCAGGCACTGAAGCTTTCTTT
CASSLAAGSGTEAFF
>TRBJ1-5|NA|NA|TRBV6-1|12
TGTGCCAGCAGGGACATCAATCAGCCCCAGCATTTT
CASRDINQPQHF
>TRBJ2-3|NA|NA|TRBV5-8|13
TGTGCCAGCAGCTTGGTCATCACAGATACGCAGTATTTT
CASSLVITDTQYF
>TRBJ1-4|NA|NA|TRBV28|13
TGTGCCAGCATAAATCCTGTTAATGAAAAACTGTTTTTT
CASINPVNEKLFF
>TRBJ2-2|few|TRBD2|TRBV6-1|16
TGTGCCAGCAGTGAATGGGCTAGCGGGTATACCGGGGAGCTGTTTTTT
CASSEWASGYTGELFF
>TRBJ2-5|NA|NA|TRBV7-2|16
TGTGCCAGCAGCTTAGGGGGGGCGGGAGTAGGGGAGACCCAGTACTTC
CASSLGGAGVGETQYF
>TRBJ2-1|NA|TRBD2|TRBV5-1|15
TGCGCCAGCAGCTTGGAGGGTCTGCGGGAGGCTGAGCAGTTCTTC
CASSLEGLREAEQFF
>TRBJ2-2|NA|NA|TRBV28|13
TGTGCCAGCAGTACTGCGAACACCGGGGAGCTGTTTTTT
CASSTANTGELFF
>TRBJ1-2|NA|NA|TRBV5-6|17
TGTGCCAGCAGCTTGGGAGTGAGGGGGAAGAAAAACTATGGCTACACCTTC
CASSLGVRGKKNYGYTF
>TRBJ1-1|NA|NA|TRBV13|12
TGTGCCAGCAGCTTCACCGGGGCTGAAGCTTTCTTT
CASSFTGAEAFF
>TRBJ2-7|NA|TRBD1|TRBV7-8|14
TGTGCCAGCAGCTTAGCGCAGGGGGTCTACGAGCAGTACTTC
CASSLAQGVYEQYF
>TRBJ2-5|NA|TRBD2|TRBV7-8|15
TGTGCCAGCAGCTTATCTAGCGGGAGTTTGGAGACCCAGTACTTC
CASSLSSGSLETQYF
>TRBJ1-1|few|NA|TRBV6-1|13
TGTGCCAGCGAACAGACCTGGAACACTGAAGCTTTCTTT
CASEQTWNTEAFF
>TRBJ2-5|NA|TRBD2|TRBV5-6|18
TGTGCCAGCAGCTTGGAATTCCGATGGCGGGAGGGCCGGGAGACCCAGTACTTC
CASSLEFRWREGRETQYF
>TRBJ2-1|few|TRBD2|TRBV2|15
TGTGCCAGCAGTGGACTAGCGGGAATGGGTAATGAGCAGTTCTTC
CASSGLAGMGNEQFF
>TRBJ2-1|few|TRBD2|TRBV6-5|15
TGTGCCAGCAGTTACGGCGGGAGCTCCTACAATGAGCAGTTCTTC
CASSYGGSSYNEQFF
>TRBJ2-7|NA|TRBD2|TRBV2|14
TGTGCCACCGAGGGACTAGCGGCAACCTACGAGCAGTACTTC
CATEGLAATYEQYF
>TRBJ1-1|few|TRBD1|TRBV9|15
TGTGCCAGCAGCCCACCCCAGGGGGCGAACACTGAAGCTTTCTTT
CASSPPQGANTEAFF
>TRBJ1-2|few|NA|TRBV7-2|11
TGTGCCAGCAGCTTATCTAGGGGCTACACCTTC
CASSLSRGYTF
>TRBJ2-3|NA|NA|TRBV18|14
TGTGCCAGCTCGCCGACGGGGAACACAGATACGCAGTATTTT
CASSPTGNTDTQYF
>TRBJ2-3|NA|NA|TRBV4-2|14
TGTGCCAGCAGCGAAGCCCGGGTCACAGATACGCAGTATTTT
CASSEARVTDTQYF
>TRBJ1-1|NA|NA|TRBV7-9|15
TGTGCCAGCAGCTCCGGACAGCCCGGGAACACTGAAGCTTTCTTT
CASSSGQPGNTEAFF
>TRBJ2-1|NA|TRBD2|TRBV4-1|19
TGCGCCAGCAGCCGGGGACTAGCGGGAGGTGTTGGCTCCTACAATGAGCAGTTCTTC
CASSRGLAGGVGSYNEQFF
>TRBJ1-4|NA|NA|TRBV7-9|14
TGTGCCAGCAGCTTGAACAGACAGATTGAAAAACTGTTTTTT
CASSLNRQIEKLFF
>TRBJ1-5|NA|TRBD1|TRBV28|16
TGTGCCAGCAGTCCAAACCTACAGGGGATCAATCAGCCCCAGCATTTT
CASSPNLQGINQPQHF
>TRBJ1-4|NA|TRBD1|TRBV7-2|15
TGTGCCAGCAGCTTAAACAGGGGATGGGGGGAAAAACTGTTTTTT
CASSLNRGWGEKLFF
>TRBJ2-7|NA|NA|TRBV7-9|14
TGTGCCAGCAGCGCGCAGAGGGATACCTACGAGCAGTACTTC
CASSAQRDTYEQYF
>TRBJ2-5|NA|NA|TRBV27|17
TGTGCCAGCAGTTTAAGTTTCTATGGCGGCTTGGGGAGAGAGCAGTACTTC
CASSLSFYGGLGREQYF
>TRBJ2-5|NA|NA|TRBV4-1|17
TGCGCCAGCAGCCCCCGGGCGGCGGGCCTGACTCAAGAGACCCAGTACTTC
CASSPRAAGLTQETQYF
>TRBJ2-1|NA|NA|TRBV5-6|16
TGTGCCAGCAGCTTGTCAGCACGGGCCCTTCAGGGAGAGCAGTTCTTC
CASSLSARALQGEQFF
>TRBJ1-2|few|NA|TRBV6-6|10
TGTGCCAGCAGTCAGGGGGGCTACACCTTC
CASSQGGYTF
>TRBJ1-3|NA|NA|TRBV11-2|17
TGTGCCAGCAGCTTAGAGCCCCGGGGGAATTCGGGAAACACCATATATTTT
CASSLEPRGNSGNTIYF
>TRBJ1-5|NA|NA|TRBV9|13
TGTGCCAGCAGCGTAGGTATCAATCAGCCCCAGCATTTT
CASSVGINQPQHF
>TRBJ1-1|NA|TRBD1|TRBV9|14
TGTGCCAGCAGCTTCGGACAGGCGAACACTGAAGCTTTCTTT
CASSFGQANTEAFF
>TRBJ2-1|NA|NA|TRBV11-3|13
TGTGCCAGCAGCCTTACAATCGACAATGAGCAGTTCTTC
CASSLTIDNEQFF
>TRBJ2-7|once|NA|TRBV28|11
TGTGCCAGCAGTATCGAGGGTGGGCAGTACTTC
CASSIEGGQYF
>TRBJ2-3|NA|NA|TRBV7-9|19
TGTTCCAGCAGCTTCAGATCCATCCTAGCGTCCTACCGCGCAGATACGCAGTATTTT
CSSSFRSILASYRADTQYF
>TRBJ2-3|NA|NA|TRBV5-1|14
TGCGCCAGCAGCTTCACAGGGTCCACAGATACGCAGTATTTT
CASSFTGSTDTQYF
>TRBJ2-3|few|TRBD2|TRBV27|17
TGTGCCAGCAGCCCCTCAGGGACTAGCGGGAGTGGTTATACGCAGTATTTT
CASSPSGTSGSGYTQYF
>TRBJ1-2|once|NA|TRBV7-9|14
TGTGCCAGCAGCTTAGCGGTAGGGGTCTATGGCTACACCTTC
CASSLAVGVYGYTF
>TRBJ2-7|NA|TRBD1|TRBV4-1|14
TGCGCCAGCAGCCCCGGGACAGGGGAATACGAGCAGTACTTC
CASSPGTGEYEQYF
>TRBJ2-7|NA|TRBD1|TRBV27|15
TGTGCCAGCACTCCCCGGACAGGCGGTACCTACGAGCAGTACTTC
CASTPRTGGTYEQYF
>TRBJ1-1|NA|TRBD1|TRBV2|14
TGTGCCAGCGGCAGGGACAGTTGGATCACTGAAGCTTTCTTT
CASGRDSWITEAFF
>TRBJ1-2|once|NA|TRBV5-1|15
TGCGCCAGCAGCTTGTACCCGGGGAGGCCCTCTGGCTACACCTTC
CASSLYPGRPSGYTF
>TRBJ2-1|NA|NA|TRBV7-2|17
TGTGCCAGCAGCTTAGCCCCAGTAGCCACACGTAGCAATGAGCAGTTCTTC
CASSLAPVATRSNEQFF
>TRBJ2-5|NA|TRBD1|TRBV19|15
TGTGCCAGTAGTATAAGGGGACAGGGAAGGGAGACCCAGTACTTC
CASSIRGQGRETQYF
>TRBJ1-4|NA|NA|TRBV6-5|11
TGTGCCAGCGGCCATAATGAAAAACTGTTTTTT
CASGHNEKLFF
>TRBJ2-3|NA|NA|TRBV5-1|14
TGCGCCAGCAGCTTAAATTCAGGAGGAGATACGCAGTATTTT
CASSLNSGGDTQYF
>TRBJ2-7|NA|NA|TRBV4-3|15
TGCGCCAGCAGCCAAGATCCACTAGCAACCTACGAGCAGTACTTC
CASSQDPLATYEQYF